These 5 T cell receptor beta chains came from one sample sequenced in a study of cytomegalovirus exposure and HLA in healthy donors. The primer mix had 60 Vbeta and 13 Jbeta primers. Produced via immunoSEQ multiplex PCR; TCRdb's table is partial and in-frame only. The sample includes approximately 130,000 clones, 75% to 85% of them seen just once. Sequences were obtained from PBMCs. The receptors stem from a woman in her thirties or forties in good health and CMV-seronegative.

In this sample, this clone turned up once. This chain joins TRBV4-1 and TRBJ1-5; D possibly corresponds to TRBD1 (5 bases). This CDR3 spans 16 amino acids. In germline, CDR1 is MGHRA, CDR2 YSYEKL. V lost 0 bases, J lost 0 bases, and 9 bases lay in between. The CDR3 spells CASSQDRGNSNQPQHF. The CDR3 nucleotides are TGCGCCAGCAGCCAAGATCGGGGGAATAGCAATCAGCCCCAGCATTTT.

This clone was seen more than once but under ten times. The chain employs TRBV6-1 and TRBJ2-5; 14 bases align to TRBD2. The CDR3 length is 15 residues. V dropped 5 bases and J dropped 3; count of bases not matched to a gene: 2. Looked up from germline, CDR1 is MNHNS and CDR2 is SASEGT. The CDR3 here is CASSPTSGGEETQYF. CDR3 DNA: TGTGCCAGCAGTCCGACTAGCGGGGGGGAAGAGACCCAGTACTTC.

A few counts support this clone. V gene TRBV6-5 combines with J gene TRBJ2-3, with 12 positions matching TRBD2. V trimming: 2 bases; J trimming: 5 bases; junction bases outside the gene matches: 5. Germline-derived CDR1 and CDR2 are MNHEY and SVGAGI. There are 16 residues in the CDR3. The CDR3 protein is CASSYTSGGPGDTQYF. CDR3 bases: TGTGCCAGCAGTTACACTAGCGGGGGGCCGGGAGATACGCAGTATTTT.

The chain links TRBV6-1 to TRBJ1-6, with a tentative D call TRBD1 (6 bases). Germline lookup yields CDR1 MNHNS and CDR2 SASEGT. This CDR3 contains 13 residues. Trimming took 11 bases from V and 8 from J, leaving 16 bases between them. CDR3 coding DNA: TGTGCCGTTCGGGGGGCGATGGATTCACCCCTCCACTTT. As protein: CAVRGAMDSPLHF.

The chain links TRBV5-1 to TRBJ1-2, with TRBD1 matching over 12 bases. The V segment lost 8 bases and the J segment 7 bases; nucleotides outside the gene matches: 6. This CDR3 contains 13 residues. Germline V gene lookup returns CDR1 SGHRS and CDR2 YFSETQ. CDR3 bases: TGCGCCAGTTGGGACAGGGGGCAAAGTGGCTACACCTTC. It specifies CASWDRGQSGYTF.